A selection of T cell receptor beta chains follows, all from one sample in a study of T cells in tumors after PD-1 blockade. TCRdb's table, derived via immunoSEQ multiplex PCR, lists solely in-frame clones and lacks some. The sample holds approximately 4,900 clones, over 50% seen once. The specimen was tumor tissue, collected before anti-PD-1 treatment. Receptors were obtained from a human donor with cutaneous squamous cell carcinoma. The CDR3 runs from the conserved cysteine through the conserved F or W. Fields, in order: V gene, D gene, clone size, J gene, CDR3 protein, CDR3 DNA. D genes are given only for firm matches. Rows give clone size only sometimes, using once, few, many, or a class for an expanded clone.

V gene: TRBV24-1; D gene: TRBD2; clone size: -; J gene: TRBJ2-1; CDR3 protein: CATSDPLAGDNEQFF; CDR3 DNA: TGTGCCACCAGTGATCCCCTAGCGGGGGACAATGAGCAGTTCTTC
V gene: TRBV5-1; D gene: -; clone size: -; J gene: TRBJ2-5; CDR3 protein: CASSLGQSQETQYF; CDR3 DNA: TGCGCCAGCAGCTTGGGCCAGTCGCAAGAGACCCAGTACTTC
V gene: TRBV28; D gene: TRBD2; clone size: -; J gene: TRBJ2-1; CDR3 protein: CASRTPAGVSYNEQFF; CDR3 DNA: TGTGCCAGCAGAACACCAGCGGGGGTCTCCTACAATGAGCAGTTCTTC
V gene: TRBV7-2; D gene: TRBD2; clone size: -; J gene: TRBJ2-7; CDR3 protein: CASSRTVGGGAYEQYF; CDR3 DNA: TGTGCCAGCAGTCGAACGGTGGGCGGGGGGGCTTACGAGCAGTACTTC
V gene: TRBV3-1/TRBV3-2; D gene: TRBD1; clone size: -; J gene: TRBJ1-4; CDR3 protein: CASSQATGVNEKLFF; CDR3 DNA: TGTGCCAGCAGCCAAGCGACAGGGGTTAATGAAAAACTGTTTTTT
V gene: TRBV30; D gene: -; clone size: few; J gene: TRBJ2-3; CDR3 protein: CAERGRQYF; CDR3 DNA: TGTGCCGAGAGGGGTAGGCAGTATTTT
V gene: TRBV6-5; D gene: -; clone size: -; J gene: TRBJ1-2; CDR3 protein: CASSYDQARLGYTF; CDR3 DNA: TGTGCCAGCAGTTACGATCAGGCCCGTCTTGGCTACACCTTC
V gene: TRBV29-1; D gene: -; clone size: -; J gene: TRBJ1-1; CDR3 protein: CSAEGENTEAFF; CDR3 DNA: TGCAGCGCCGAGGGGGAGAACACTGAAGCTTTCTTT
V gene: TRBV6-2/TRBV6-3; D gene: -; clone size: -; J gene: TRBJ1-2; CDR3 protein: CASSSGGYTF; CDR3 DNA: TGTGCCAGCAGTAGTGGGGGCTACACCTTC
V gene: TRBV30; D gene: TRBD2; clone size: few; J gene: TRBJ2-5; CDR3 protein: CAWSHGGAVETQYF; CDR3 DNA: TGTGCCTGGAGTCACGGGGGGGCCGTAGAGACCCAGTACTTC
V gene: TRBV28; D gene: TRBD1; clone size: few; J gene: TRBJ1-3; CDR3 protein: CASSLVGTAGNTIYF; CDR3 DNA: TGTGCCAGCAGTTTAGTTGGGACAGCTGGAAACACCATATATTTT
V gene: TRBV18; D gene: -; clone size: -; J gene: TRBJ2-2; CDR3 protein: CASSPPVGANTGELFF; CDR3 DNA: TGTGCCAGCTCACCACCGGTGGGCGCGAACACCGGGGAGCTGTTTTTT
V gene: TRBV6-5; D gene: -; clone size: -; J gene: TRBJ2-5; CDR3 protein: CASSYSNRNQETQYF; CDR3 DNA: TGTGCCAGCAGTTACTCGAACCGGAACCAAGAGACCCAGTACTTC
V gene: TRBV3-1/TRBV3-2; D gene: -; clone size: -; J gene: TRBJ2-7; CDR3 protein: CASSHGSYEQYF; CDR3 DNA: TGTGCCAGCAGCCACGGGTCCTACGAGCAGTACTTC
V gene: TRBV7-6; D gene: -; clone size: -; J gene: TRBJ1-5; CDR3 protein: CASSLALAGPQHF; CDR3 DNA: TGTGCCAGCAGCTTAGCGCTCGCAGGTCCCCAGCATTTT
V gene: TRBV7-6; D gene: TRBD1; clone size: -; J gene: TRBJ2-2; CDR3 protein: CASSRQGAGELFF; CDR3 DNA: TGTGCCAGCAGCAGACAGGGGGCCGGGGAGCTGTTTTTT
V gene: TRBV3-1/TRBV3-2; D gene: TRBD1; clone size: -; J gene: TRBJ2-7; CDR3 protein: CASSPRQGEGEQYF; CDR3 DNA: TGTGCCAGCAGCCCCAGACAGGGGGAGGGCGAGCAGTACTTC
V gene: TRBV9; D gene: -; clone size: few; J gene: TRBJ2-2; CDR3 protein: CASSGPSRRGRGELFF; CDR3 DNA: TGTGCCAGCAGCGGCCCTTCGAGGAGGGGTCGCGGGGAGCTGTTTTTT
V gene: TRBV3-1/TRBV3-2; D gene: -; clone size: -; J gene: TRBJ1-3; CDR3 protein: CASSHSVHARNTIYF; CDR3 DNA: TGTGCCAGCAGCCATTCAGTTCACGCACGAAACACCATATATTTT
V gene: TRBV6-4; D gene: -; clone size: few; J gene: TRBJ2-3; CDR3 protein: CASSDSGATQYF; CDR3 DNA: TGTGCCAGCAGTGACTCAGGGGCAACGCAGTATTTT
V gene: TRBV7-9; D gene: TRBD1; clone size: -; J gene: TRBJ1-2; CDR3 protein: CASSFDWDRGGYTF; CDR3 DNA: TGTGCCAGCAGCTTCGATTGGGACAGGGGAGGCTACACCTTC
V gene: TRBV27; D gene: TRBD1; clone size: -; J gene: TRBJ1-1; CDR3 protein: CASSPDRVEAFF; CDR3 DNA: TGTGCCAGCAGTCCCGACAGGGTTGAAGCTTTCTTT
V gene: TRBV21-1; D gene: -; clone size: -; J gene: TRBJ2-6; CDR3 protein: CASSNESSGANVLTF; CDR3 DNA: TGTGCCAGCAGTAACGAGAGCTCTGGGGCCAACGTCCTGACTTTC
V gene: TRBV9; D gene: -; clone size: -; J gene: TRBJ2-3; CDR3 protein: CASSLGESHIYREGTQYF; CDR3 DNA: TGTGCCAGCAGCCTGGGCGAGAGCCACATCTACAGGGAAGGCACGCAGTATTTT
V gene: TRBV5-1; D gene: TRBD1; clone size: -; J gene: TRBJ2-2; CDR3 protein: CASSAGSGTGGEGELFF; CDR3 DNA: TGCGCCAGCAGCGCGGGCTCCGGGACAGGGGGAGAGGGGGAGCTGTTTTTT
V gene: TRBV9; D gene: -; clone size: -; J gene: TRBJ2-1; CDR3 protein: CASSVREGRDEQFF; CDR3 DNA: TGTGCCAGCAGCGTGCGCGAAGGTCGGGATGAGCAGTTCTTC
V gene: TRBV7-2; D gene: -; clone size: -; J gene: TRBJ2-1; CDR3 protein: CASTLYNEQFF; CDR3 DNA: TGTGCCAGCACCCTATACAATGAGCAGTTCTTC
V gene: TRBV5-6; D gene: TRBD1; clone size: few; J gene: TRBJ1-1; CDR3 protein: CASSPDRGVTEAFF; CDR3 DNA: TGTGCCAGCAGCCCGGACAGGGGAGTCACTGAAGCTTTCTTT
V gene: TRBV3-1/TRBV3-2; D gene: TRBD1; clone size: -; J gene: TRBJ2-1; CDR3 protein: CASSVIRGQVYNEQFF; CDR3 DNA: TGTGCCAGCAGCGTTATTAGGGGGCAGGTCTACAATGAGCAGTTCTTC